These 13 T cell receptor beta chains came from one sample sequenced in a study of blood T cell repertoires in COVID-19. Some clones are missing from TCRdb's copy, which holds only in-frame ones; the method was immunoSEQ multiplex PCR. The sample records 400,000 to 500,000 clones, 70% to 90% being singletons. Input material: peripheral blood. These receptor sequences come from a woman younger than 45 with active or convalescent COVID-19.

The chain is built from TRBV5-6 and TRBJ2-3; D might be TRBD2 (6 bases). The germline V gene has CDR1 SGHDT and CDR2 YYEEEE. CDR3 size: 15 residues. The germline V and J ends were trimmed by 0 bases and 4 bases, with 12 bases remaining between them. DNA of the CDR3: TGTGCCAGCAGCTTGGCGGGAGTAGGCGCAGATACGCAGTATTTT. Protein sequence: CASSLAGVGADTQYF.

In this sample, this clone turned up once. This chain joins TRBV3-1 (or the pseudogene TRBV3-2) and TRBJ2-1, with TRBD2 as a possible D gene (6 bases). Trimming took off 0 bases at V and 10 bases at J, with 10 bases between the two ends. The V gene's germline CDR1 is LGHDT and CDR2 YNNKEL (reference sequence). This CDR3 is 13 amino acids long. The DNA for the CDR3 is TGTGCCAGCAGCCAAGAGCCGAGCGGGGAGCAGTTCTTC. Translation: CASSQEPSGEQFF.

The V call is TRBV30, the J call TRBJ2-7; 7 bases are a match to TRBD2. Germline CDR1 GTSNPN, CDR2 SVGIG (reference sequence). V lost 0 bases, J lost 0 bases, and 5 bases stayed unmatched. This CDR3 has 15 residues. The CDR3 reads CAWSVGGGGSYEQYF. DNA for the CDR3: TGTGCCTGGAGTGTTGGTGGGGGGGGCTCCTACGAGCAGTACTTC.

There are a few counts of this clone. The rearrangement joins TRBV18 to TRBJ2-2; D is possibly TRBD1 (6 bases). The germline CDR1 and CDR2 sequences are KGHSH and LQKENI. The CDR3 runs to 17 residues. V gave up 0 bases and J gave up 1 base, with 12 bases separating them. CDR3 nucleotides: TGTGCCAGCTCACCACCCTACAGGGAGTGGAACACCGGGGAGCTGTTTTTT. Residues: CASSPPYREWNTGELFF.

This clone was counted a single time. This chain connects TRBV10-3 to TRBJ2-2, with 7 bases aligning to TRBD2. The V gene's germline CDR1 is ENHRY and CDR2 SYGVKD. The CDR3 runs to 15 residues. The V segment lost 10 bases and the J segment 2 bases; nucleotides outside the gene matches: 10. Here the CDR3 DNA reads TGTGCCACCATAAGCGGGAAGTTAAACACCGGGGAGCTGTTTTTT. This gives the protein CATISGKLNTGELFF.

The V gene is TRBV5-4, the J gene TRBJ2-2, with 8 bases matching TRBD1. V was pared by 8 bases and J by 1 base, with 1 base of the junction left unmatched. The germline gives CDR1 SGHNT, CDR2 YYREEE (reference sequence). The CDR3 extends over 13 amino acids. The CDR3 protein is CASGTGNTGELFF. In nucleotides, the CDR3 is TGTGCCAGTGGGACAGGGAACACCGGGGAGCTGTTTTTT.

In its sample, this clone was seen once. This chain uses TRBV11-2 with TRBJ2-7; 11 bases are a match to TRBD2. V lost 5 bases to trimming and J lost 5 bases; unmatched junction nucleotides: 5. Germline V lookup: CDR1 SGHAT, CDR2 FQNNGV. This CDR3 contains 14 residues. DNA of the CDR3: TGTGCCAGCAGCCGCGGACTAGCGGGTAACGAGCAGTACTTC. This gives the protein CASSRGLAGNEQYF.

The chain is built from TRBV18 and TRBJ1-1; tentative D call: TRBD1 (5 bases). Germline CDR1 is KGHSH and CDR2 is LQKENI. Trimming took off 5 bases at V and 1 base at J, with 8 bases between the two ends. This CDR3 is 13 amino acids long. The CDR3 sequence is CASSNGQNTEAFF. Written as DNA, the CDR3 is TGTGCCAGCTCAAACGGACAGAACACTGAAGCTTTCTTT.

The J gene is TRBJ1-4, the V gene TRBV27; TRBD1 matches 8 bases. With V trimmed by 5 bases and J by 6 bases, 11 bases remained unmatched. Germline values: CDR1 MNHEY, CDR2 SMNVEV (reference sequence). The CDR3 runs 16 residues. In nucleotides, the CDR3 is TGTGCCAGCAGTACCCGACCCGGGACAGGCGATGAAAAACTGTTTTTT. Residues: CASSTRPGTGDEKLFF.

The chain carries TRBV7-9 and TRBJ1-2; no clear D. The CDR3 extends over 19 amino acids. Germline loops: CDR1 SEHNR, CDR2 FQNEAQ (reference sequence). Trimming removed 5 bases from V and 4 bases from J, with 29 bases in between. CDR3 DNA: TGTGCCAGCAGCCCTATCCTCCGATCGACCACACTATTCGGCTATGGCTACACCTTC. Amino acid sequence: CASSPILRSTTLFGYGYTF.

The genes are TRBV2 and TRBJ1-5, with a tentative D call TRBD1 (6 bases). This CDR3 has 14 amino acids. Germline V gene sequence: CDR1 SNHLY, CDR2 FYNNEI. V lost 4 bases and J lost 7, with 14 bases in between. CDR3 sequence: CASSVLAGVQPQHF. The CDR3 nucleotides read TGTGCCAGCAGTGTTTTGGCAGGGGTCCAGCCCCAGCATTTT.

This chain uses TRBV25-1 with TRBJ2-7, with a weak D call TRBD1 (6 bases). Per germline, CDR1 MGHDK and CDR2 SYGVNS. Trimming left V 3 bases short and J 3 bases short, with 9 bases between. The CDR3 spans 13 residues. The CDR3: CASSDWTVYEQYF. The CDR3 nucleotides are TGTGCCAGCAGTGACTGGACAGTCTACGAGCAGTACTTC.

This chain links TRBV29-1 with TRBJ1-1, with 9 bases that match TRBD1. The CDR3 is 14 residues long. The V gene end was trimmed by 4 bases and the J gene end by 4 bases; junction bases not matched to a gene: 7. Looked up from germline, CDR1 is SQVTM and CDR2 is ANQGSEA. Here the CDR3 reads CSVVQGAAGTEAFF. The CDR3 region has the DNA TGCAGCGTTGTACAGGGGGCCGCGGGCACTGAAGCTTTCTTT.